This TCR beta chain was identified in a study of beta chain features in type 1 diabetes. Study in general: Analysis included roughly 100 million sorted cells drawn from all samples. Overall study findings and caveats: TCRB CDR3 length was moderately but significantly reduced in all four CD4+ subsets of Type 1 diabetes patients. Patients with type 1 diabetes showed fewer VDJ junction insertions and more deletions.

Expressed TCRB transcripts got sequenced, as all isolated RNA was reverse transcribed. Sequencing used immunoSEQ multiplex PCR; TCRdb keeps in-frame clones, though not all of them. In the table there are roughly 240,000 clones, about 23% of which are singletons. The sample holds a few counts of this clone. The antigen remains unidentified. The sequence came from a woman aged 30 to 39 with type 1 diabetes. The sequenced sample was naive CD4+ T cells from blood.

The CDR3: CASRVSDYGYTF. The CDR3 bases are TGTGCCAGCAGGGTTAGCGACTATGGCTACACCTTC. The chain has TRBV2 and TRBJ1-2; D is unresolved. V was cut by 6 bases and J by 3 bases, with 8 bases left in between. Germline loops: CDR1 SNHLY, CDR2 FYNNEI. CDR3 length equals 12 residues.